This T cell receptor beta chain was retrieved from a study of blood T cell repertoires in COVID-19. Whole-study context: COVID-19 samples, acute and convalescent, were from the United States, Italy and Spain. Sources were T cells, B-cell-depleted T cells, or PBMCs; the material itself was cDNA or gDNA.

Authors' processing steps: Amplified reference gene primers provided the basis for estimating nucleated cell counts. Profiled with immunoSEQ multiplex PCR; TCRdb holds only in-frame clones, not every one. V and J calls and clone size are as listed in that table; D and trimming were resolved from the DNA. The sample carries roughly 260,000 clones, more than 75% recorded once. This CDR3 has 10 residues. Trimming cost V 4 bases and J 8 bases, with 7 bases left between them. Germline loops: CDR1 DFQATT, CDR2 SNEGSKA (reference sequence). This rearrangement joins TRBV20-1 to TRBJ2-3, with a weak D call TRBD2 (6 bases). The sequencing sample was made of peripheral blood. This receptor was identified in a woman between 50 and 59 years old with acute or convalescent COVID-19. The DNA for the CDR3 is TGCAGTGCTACTAGCGTTACGCAGTATTTT. Residues: CSATSVTQYF.